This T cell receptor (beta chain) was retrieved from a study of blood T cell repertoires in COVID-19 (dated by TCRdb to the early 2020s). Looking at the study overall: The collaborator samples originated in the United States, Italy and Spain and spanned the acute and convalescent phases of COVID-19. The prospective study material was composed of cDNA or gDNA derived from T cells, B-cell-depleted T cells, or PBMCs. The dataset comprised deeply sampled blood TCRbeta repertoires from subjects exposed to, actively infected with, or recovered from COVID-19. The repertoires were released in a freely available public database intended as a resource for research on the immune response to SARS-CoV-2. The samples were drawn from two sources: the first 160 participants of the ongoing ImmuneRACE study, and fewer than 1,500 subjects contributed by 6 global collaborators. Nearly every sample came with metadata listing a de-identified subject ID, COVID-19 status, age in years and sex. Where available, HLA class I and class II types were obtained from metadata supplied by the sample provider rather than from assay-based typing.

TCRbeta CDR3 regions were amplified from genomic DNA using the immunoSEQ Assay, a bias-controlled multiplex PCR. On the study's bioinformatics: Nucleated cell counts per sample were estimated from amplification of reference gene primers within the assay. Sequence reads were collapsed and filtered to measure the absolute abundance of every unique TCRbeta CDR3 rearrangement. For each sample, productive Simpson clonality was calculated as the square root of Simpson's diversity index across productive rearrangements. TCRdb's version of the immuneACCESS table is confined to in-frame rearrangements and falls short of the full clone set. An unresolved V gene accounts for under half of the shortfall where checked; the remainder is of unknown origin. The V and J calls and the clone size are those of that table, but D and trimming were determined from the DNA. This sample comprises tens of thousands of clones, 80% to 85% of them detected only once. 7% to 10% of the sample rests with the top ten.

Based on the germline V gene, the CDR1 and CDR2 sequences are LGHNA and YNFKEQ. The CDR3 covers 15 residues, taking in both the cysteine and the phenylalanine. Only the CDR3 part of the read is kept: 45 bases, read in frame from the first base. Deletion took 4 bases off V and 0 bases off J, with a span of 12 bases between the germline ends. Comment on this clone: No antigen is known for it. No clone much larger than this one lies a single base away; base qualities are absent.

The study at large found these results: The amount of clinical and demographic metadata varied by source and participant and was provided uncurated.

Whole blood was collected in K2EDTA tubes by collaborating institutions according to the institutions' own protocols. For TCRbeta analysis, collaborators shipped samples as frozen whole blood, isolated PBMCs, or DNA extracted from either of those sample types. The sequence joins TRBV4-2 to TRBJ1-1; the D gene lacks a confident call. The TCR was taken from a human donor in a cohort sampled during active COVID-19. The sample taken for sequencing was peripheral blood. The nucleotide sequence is TGTGCCAGCAGCCTCTCCTCCAGTTTGAACACTGAAGCTTTCTTT. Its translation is CASSLSSSLNTEAFF.